This T cell receptor (beta chain) stems from a study of CXCR3-negative and CXCR3-positive naive CD8 T cells. The study made its TRB cDNA libraries by 5' RACE, adding UMI labels. TCRdb reanalyzed the 5' RACE reads and collapses them to one entry per CDR3 protein, without DNA. The sample's table shows roughly 40,000 distinct CDR3 sequences. The CDR3 sequence is 14 residues long. In germline, CDR1 is MRHNA, CDR2 SNTAGT. The receptor was derived from a human donor in good health. Some clones in this sample may be carry-over from other donors' samples. Source material: naive CXCR3- CD8+ T cells from blood. Described subset: CD45RO-CCR7+CD27+CD95- naive CD8+ T cells lacking CXCR3 (TNR3-). J is TRBJ2-2 and V is TRBV6-4. Here the CDR3 reads CASSDSRDPGELFF.